This entry describes one T cell receptor beta chain. The antigen is not known. This clone may be a read error of a much larger clone one base away. The length of the CDR3 is 16 residues. The V gene's germline CDR1 is SGHDT and CDR2 YYEEEE. The J segment lost 2 bases and the V segment lost 5 bases, leaving 9 bases of the junction unmatched. These data are taken from a study of breast tumors, draining lymph nodes, adjacent tissues. General study results and limits: Most tumor T cells seemingly derive from lymph node, then expand in tumor. Compared with basal-like, luminal-like tumors shared significantly more repertoire with nontumor tissue. Data only fit, rather than demonstrated, lymph node origin of most tumor T cells. Tumor repertoires ranked between lymph nodes and nontumor tissue in diversity, with V and J gene preferences.

One entry per CDR3 protein results from TCRdb running MiXCR on the multiplex PCR reads. Found here are under 110,000 distinct CDR3 sequences, about 31% of them singletons; the top ten hold 4.5% to 7%. The lymph nodes were axillary draining lymph nodes from breast cancer patients. J is TRBJ2-2 and V is TRBV5-6, with TRBD2 matching 7 bases. The sequence was obtained from a female donor with breast cancer. Some clones in this sample may be carry-over from other donors' samples. Specimen: axillary lymph node tissue. The CDR3 sequence is CASRPLAAENTGELFF. The CDR3 region has the DNA TGTGCCAGCAGACCTCTAGCGGCGGAAAACACCGGGGAGCTGTTTTTT.